These 25 T cell receptor beta chains were sequenced from one sample in a study of shared clonotypes between healthy human individuals. Here immunoSEQ multiplex PCR was the method, and the copy in TCRdb shows in-frame clones only, minus some. The table has roughly 890,000 clones, around 92% seen once; the top ten hold less than 25%. Naive CD8 populations comprised CD45RO-negative cells positively selected for CCR7, excluding terminally differentiated effector memory CD45RA+ cells. What was sequenced was naive CD8+ T cells sorted from blood. Receptors were obtained from a man aged 30-40 years in good health.

The rearrangement links TRBV6-1 to TRBJ1-5, with no clear D. This CDR3 comprises 13 residues. Trimming pared 3 bases from V and 5 bases from J, leaving 8 bases between. Germline CDR1 MNHNS, CDR2 SASEGT. CDR3 sequence reads: CASSDPLDQPQHF. CDR3 bases: TGTGCCAGCAGTGACCCACTAGATCAGCCCCAGCATTTT.

This rearrangement joins TRBV9 to TRBJ1-1; 9 nucleotides align to TRBD1. The CDR3 loop spans 14 amino acids. Germline-derived CDR1 and CDR2 are SGDLS and YYNGEE. V lost 4 bases and J lost 7; bases outside the gene matches: 8. CDR3 amino acids: CASSPRDRESEAFF. The CDR3 coding sequence is TGTGCCAGCAGCCCCCGGGACAGGGAGAGTGAAGCTTTCTTT.

V usage is TRBV30 and J usage is TRBJ2-7, with TRBD1 matching over 7 bases. V lost 4 bases to trimming and J lost 6 bases; unmatched junction nucleotides: 3. The CDR3 totals 11 residues. Germline CDR1 is GTSNPN and CDR2 is SVGIG (reference sequence). CDR3 sequence: CAWTPGGEQYF. CDR3 coding DNA: TGTGCCTGGACTCCAGGGGGCGAGCAGTACTTC.

The chain carries TRBV11-2 and TRBJ2-5, with a weak D call TRBD1 (5 bases). V was shortened by 0 bases and J by 5 bases, with 7 bases between the two germline ends. Germline CDR1 SGHAT, CDR2 FQNNGV. This CDR3 is 13 amino acids long. The CDR3 reads CASSLESGETQYF. DNA of the CDR3: TGTGCCAGCAGCTTAGAGTCAGGGGAGACCCAGTACTTC. The entire variable domain, with the rest obtained from reference TRBV11-2 and TRBJ2-5, is as follows: EAGVAQSPRYKIIEKRQSVAFWCNPISGHATLYWYQQILGQGPKLLIQFQNNGVVDDSQLPKDRFSAERLKGVDSTLKIQPAKLEDSAVYLCASSLESGETQYFGPGTRLLVL.

This clone was found a few times. This chain connects TRBV7-2 to TRBJ2-7; 13 bases line up with TRBD2. The V gene end was trimmed by 10 bases and the J gene end by 3 bases; junction bases not matched to a gene: 3. From germline, CDR1 is SGHTA and CDR2 FQGNSA. The CDR3 extends over 13 amino acids. CDR3 residues: CATRLAGGYEQYF. The CDR3 bases are TGTGCCACAAGACTAGCGGGAGGCTACGAGCAGTACTTC.

This chain connects TRBV27 to TRBJ2-1; TRBD2 aligns across 11 bases. Looked up from germline, CDR1 is MNHEY and CDR2 is SMNVEV (reference sequence). CDR3 length: 17 amino acids. With V trimmed by 0 bases and J by 6 bases, 7 bases remained unmatched. The CDR3 loop reads CASSLSTLAGVINEQFF. CDR3 bases: TGTGCCAGCAGTTTATCAACACTAGCGGGAGTGATCAATGAGCAGTTCTTC.

V and J are TRBV27 and TRBJ2-5; 7 nucleotides agree with TRBD1. V shed 4 bases, J shed 2 bases, and the junction held 4 bases outside the gene matches. The germline CDR1 and CDR2 sequences are MNHEY and SMNVEV (reference sequence). The CDR3 is 14 residues long. The CDR3 sequence: CASSSRQGQETQYF. CDR3 bases: TGTGCCAGCAGTTCTCGACAGGGACAAGAGACCCAGTACTTC.

The count of this clone is one. V gene TRBV9 combines with J gene TRBJ2-1; possibly TRBD2 for D (5 bases). The germline V and J ends were trimmed by 4 bases and 8 bases, with 19 bases remaining between them. CDR1 is SGDLS and CDR2 is YYNGEE in the germline V gene. This CDR3 is built from 15 residues. In DNA, the CDR3 is TGTGCCAGCAGCATCGGTCCCTCCCCCGGGGATGAGCAGTTCTTC. It translates to CASSIGPSPGDEQFF. Combining the CDR3 with reference TRBV9 and TRBJ2-1 gives the whole variable domain DSGVTQTPKHLITATGQRVTLRCSPRSGDLSVYWYQQSLDQGLQFLIQYYNGEERAKGNILERFSAQQFPDLHSELNLSSLELGDSALYFCASSIGPSPGDEQFFGPGTRLTVL.

The chain uses TRBV7-9 and TRBJ2-7; possibly TRBD2 for D (7 bases). Germline V gene data show CDR1 as SEHNR and CDR2 as FQNEAQ (reference sequence). The length of the CDR3 is 17 residues. V lost 3 bases and J 1 base, leaving 19 bases between the germline ends. In nucleotides, the CDR3 is TGTGCCAGCAGCTTGACGAGGGGGAGGGGAGAATCCTACGAGCAGTACTTC. This codes for CASSLTRGRGESYEQYF.

This chain uses TRBV28 with TRBJ2-3, with 8 nucleotides matching TRBD2. In germline, CDR1 is MDHEN, CDR2 SYDVKM. There are 15 residues in the CDR3. V shed 8 bases and J 3 bases; nucleotides not matched to a gene: 10. Here the CDR3 DNA reads TGTGCCAGCGCATTCCTCTCGGGGGGGACAGATACGCAGTATTTT. Protein product: CASAFLSGGTDTQYF.

The chain recombines TRBV19 with TRBJ2-7, with D possibly matching TRBD1 (6 bases). The CDR3 length is 13 residues. V shed 5 bases and J shed 4 bases, with 12 bases lying between them. Germline V gene lookup returns CDR1 LNHDA and CDR2 SQIVND (reference sequence). The CDR3 loop is CASSQVQGYEQYF. The CDR3 bases are TGTGCCAGTAGTCAGGTACAGGGTTACGAGCAGTACTTC.

The chain combines TRBV13 with TRBJ2-1; 10 bases line up with TRBD1. The CDR3 contains 15 residues. The germline V gene has CDR1 PRHDT and CDR2 FYEKMQ (reference sequence). V dropped 4 bases and J dropped 8; count of bases not matched to a gene: 8. The CDR3 DNA sequence: TGTGCCAGCAGCTCCAGGGACAGGGGTATCGATGAGCAGTTCTTC. Protein sequence: CASSSRDRGIDEQFF.

The J gene is TRBJ1-1, the V gene TRBV5-1, with D perhaps TRBD1 (5 bases). CDR3 size: 15 residues. The V end was cut by 0 bases, the J end by 0 bases, with 9 bases between. Germline assignment: CDR1 SGHRS and CDR2 YFSETQ. CDR3 region: CASSLATGMNTEAFF. In DNA, the CDR3 is TGCGCCAGCAGCTTGGCCACAGGAATGAACACTGAAGCTTTCTTT.

The rearrangement uses TRBV27 and TRBJ2-7; D may correspond to TRBD1 or TRBD2 (5 bases each). The CDR3 extends over 12 amino acids. Germline CDR1 is MNHEY and CDR2 is SMNVEV (reference sequence). V lost 6 bases, J lost 4 bases, and 10 bases lay in between. The CDR3 DNA reads TGTGCCAGCAGAGGGACCACTTACGAGCAGTACTTC. This sequence encodes CASRGTTYEQYF.

The chain recombines TRBV7-9 with TRBJ2-3; TRBD1 agrees at 7 bases. CDR3 length: 11 residues. The J segment lost 11 bases and the V segment lost 3 bases, leaving 2 bases of the junction unmatched. Germline V CDR1 and CDR2: SEHNR, FQNEAQ (reference sequence). The CDR3 sequence: CASSFRDRQYF. The CDR3 DNA reads as TGTGCCAGCAGCTTTCGGGACAGGCAGTATTTT.

The CDR3 region is CARWSLAGPADTQYF. The CDR3 DNA follows: TGTGCCAGATGGAGTTTAGCGGGCCCCGCAGATACGCAGTATTTT. This chain uses TRBV6-5 with TRBJ2-3, with 7 bases that match TRBD2. Germline V gene sequence: CDR1 MNHEY, CDR2 SVGAGI. This CDR3 spans 15 amino acids. Germline trimming cut 9 bases from V and 4 bases from J; bases unmatched to any gene: 13.

The chain links TRBV7-9 to TRBJ2-4; perhaps D is TRBD1 or TRBD2 (7 bases each). This CDR3 is 16 amino acids long. Looked up from germline, CDR1 is SEHNR and CDR2 is FQNEAQ (reference sequence). The V end lost 1 base, the J end lost 7 bases, and 17 bases lay between the germline ends. As DNA, the CDR3 is TGTGCCAGCAGCTTAGAATTTGACAGGGAGGGGAACATTCAGTACTTC. It yields the protein CASSLEFDREGNIQYF.

J is TRBJ2-7 and V is TRBV27; D might be TRBD1 (5 bases). The germline V gene has CDR1 MNHEY and CDR2 SMNVEV (reference sequence). This CDR3 is built from 14 residues. V was cut by 3 bases and J by 3 bases, with 12 bases left in between. CDR3 in DNA: TGTGCCAGCAGTTTGTCTCGACAGTACTACGAGCAGTACTTC. As protein: CASSLSRQYYEQYF.

The chain recombines TRBV27 with TRBJ2-7; tentative D call: TRBD2 (5 bases). The V gene lost 0 bases and the J gene lost 3 bases, with 15 bases spanning the gap. This CDR3 is 16 amino acids long. The germline CDR1 and CDR2 sequences are MNHEY and SMNVEV (reference sequence). The CDR3 reads CASSLSTGERSYEQYF. The CDR3, as DNA: TGTGCCAGCAGTTTATCGACTGGCGAGCGGAGCTACGAGCAGTACTTC.

This chain joins TRBV9 and TRBJ2-7, with TRBD1 matching 9 bases. The CDR3 is made up of 16 amino acids. With V trimmed by 0 bases and J by 2 bases, 6 bases remained unmatched. CDR1 and CDR2 (germline): SGDLS, YYNGEE. CDR3 in DNA: TGTGCCAGCAGCGTAGGATGGGGGACAGGGACCTACGAGCAGTACTTC. It specifies CASSVGWGTGTYEQYF. Variable domain in full (rest from reference TRBV9 and TRBJ2-7): DSGVTQTPKHLITATGQRVTLRCSPRSGDLSVYWYQQSLDQGLQFLIQYYNGEERAKGNILERFSAQQFPDLHSELNLSSLELGDSALYFCASSVGWGTGTYEQYFGPGTRLTVT.

This clone is a singleton in its sample. The CDR3 loop is CASNDLAGGSYNEQFF. The CDR3 DNA reads TGTGCCAGCAATGACCTAGCGGGAGGGTCCTACAATGAGCAGTTCTTC. V usage is TRBV7-8 and J usage is TRBJ2-1, with 12 bases that match TRBD2. The CDR3 is 16 amino acids. In germline, CDR1 is SGHVS, CDR2 FQNEAQ. Trimming cost V 7 bases and J 1 base; bases outside gene matches: 5.

This clone appeared a few times. The chain couples TRBV27 to TRBJ2-5, with D perhaps matching TRBD2 (6 bases). This CDR3 contains 15 residues. Germline values: CDR1 MNHEY, CDR2 SMNVEV (reference sequence). Trimming cost V 5 bases and J 4 bases, with 17 bases left between them. CDR3 in amino acids: CASSPSLAVGETQYF. For the CDR3, the DNA is TGTGCCAGCAGTCCCTCACTAGCAGTCGGAGAGACCCAGTACTTC.

The gene calls are TRBV5-1 and TRBJ1-5, with a possible D match to TRBD1 (5 bases). CDR1 is SGHRS, CDR2 YFSETQ, per germline. CDR3 length equals 15 residues. V lost 4 bases and J 8 bases, leaving 19 bases between the germline ends. The CDR3 loop is CASSEGTGPGEPQHF. DNA for the CDR3: TGCGCCAGCAGCGAGGGTACAGGCCCCGGCGAGCCCCAGCATTTT. The full variable domain, in which reference TRBV5-1 and TRBJ1-5 provide the parts outside the CDR3, is KAGVTQTPRYLIKTRGQQVTLSCSPISGHRSVSWYQQTPGQGLQFLFEYFSETQRNKGNFPGRFSGRQFSNSRSEMNVSTLELGDSALYLCASSEGTGPGEPQHFGDGTRLSIL.

The chain combines TRBV4-3 with TRBJ2-1, with 9 positions matching TRBD2. Unmatched junction bases numbered 4, after V lost 0 bases and J lost 4 bases. CDR1 LGHNA and CDR2 YSLEER come from the germline V gene. There are 16 residues in the CDR3. The CDR3 region is CASSQEPSGAYNEQFF. CDR3 nucleotides: TGCGCCAGCAGCCAAGAGCCTAGCGGGGCATACAATGAGCAGTTCTTC.

Concerning this clone itself: Other DNA sequences in this specimen translate into the identical CDR3. The chain employs TRBV9 and TRBJ1-1; D is uncertain. The germline V and J ends were trimmed by 2 bases and 3 bases, with 5 bases remaining between them. The CDR3 runs 12 residues. Germline CDR1 and CDR2: SGDLS and YYNGEE. The CDR3 loop reads CASSVSDTEAFF. The CDR3 coding sequence is TGTGCCAGCAGCGTCAGTGACACTGAAGCTTTCTTT. Using reference TRBV9 and TRBJ1-1 for the parts outside the CDR3, the full variable domain is DSGVTQTPKHLITATGQRVTLRCSPRSGDLSVYWYQQSLDQGLQFLIQYYNGEERAKGNILERFSAQQFPDLHSELNLSSLELGDSALYFCASSVSDTEAFFGQGTRLTVV.